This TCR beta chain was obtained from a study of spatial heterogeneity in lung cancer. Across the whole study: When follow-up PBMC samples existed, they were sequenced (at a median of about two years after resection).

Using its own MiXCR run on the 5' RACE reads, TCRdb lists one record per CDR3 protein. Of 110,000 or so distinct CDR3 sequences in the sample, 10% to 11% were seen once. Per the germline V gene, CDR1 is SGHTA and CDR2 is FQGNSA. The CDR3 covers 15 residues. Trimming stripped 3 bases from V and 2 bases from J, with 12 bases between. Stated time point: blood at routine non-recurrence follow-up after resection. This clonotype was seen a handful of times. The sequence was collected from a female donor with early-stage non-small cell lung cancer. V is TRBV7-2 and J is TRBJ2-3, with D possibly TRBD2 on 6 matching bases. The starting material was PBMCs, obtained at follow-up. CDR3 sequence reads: CASSFNGRLTDTQYF. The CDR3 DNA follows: TGTGCCAGCAGCTTCAACGGGAGACTCACAGATACGCAGTATTTT.